This T cell receptor (beta chain) was documented in a study of cytomegalovirus exposure and HLA in healthy donors. Notes on the study in general: Most TCR sequences were seen very rarely across donors, but some public TCRs occurred in many.

V lost 3 bases to trimming and J lost 7 bases, with 12 bases between them. Germline CDR1 is SQVTM and CDR2 is ANQGSEA. The CDR3 spans 13 residues. Here immunoSEQ multiplex PCR was the method, and the copy in TCRdb shows in-frame clones only, minus some. The profile shows roughly 65,000 clones, 91% of them singletons. With regard to this clone: Its specificity is not known.

The specimen was PBMCs. The chain joins TRBV29-1 to TRBJ2-2; possible D gene TRBD2, 7 bases. The source of this sequence is a man younger than 35 in good health and CMV-seronegative. This CDR3 reads CSVEGGAGGELFF. For the CDR3, the DNA is TGCAGCGTTGAGGGGGGGGCTGGCGGGGAGCTGTTTTTT.